The rows below give T cell receptor beta chains drawn from one sample of a study of CD8 T cells in ankylosing spondylitis. TCRdb ran MiXCR on the 5' RACE reads and lists one entry per CDR3 protein. The sample has 25,000 to 30,000 distinct CDR3 sequences, about 5.6% seen once; the top ten hold around 1.9%. Source material: blood, either unsorted or a sorted T cell fraction (not recorded which). The receptors shown here come from a female donor with ankylosing spondylitis or in good health (not recorded which). The CDR3 runs from the conserved cysteine through the conserved F or W. Each record gives: V gene, J gene, D gene, clone size, CDR3 protein, CDR3 DNA. A D gene is named only where the DNA matches it firmly. Rows may omit the clone size; those that give it use once, few, many or a size class.

V: TRBV9; J: TRBJ2-1; D: TRBD2; size: many; CDR3: CASSPRLATSSYNEQFF; DNA: TGTGCCAGCAGCCCCAGACTAGCGACTAGCTCCTACAATGAGCAGTTCTTC
V: TRBV9; J: TRBJ2-6; D: NA; size: NA; CDR3: CASSGETGANVLTF; DNA: TGTGCCAGCAGCGGAGAAACTGGGGCCAACGTCCTGACTTTC
V: TRBV9; J: TRBJ1-2; D: TRBD1; size: NA; CDR3: CASSAGTEDLAHF; DNA: TGTGCCAGCAGCGCCGGGACAGAGGACCTGGCTCACTTC
V: TRBV9; J: TRBJ1-5; D: NA; size: many; CDR3: CASSYEGYQPQHF; DNA: TGTGCCAGCAGCTACGAGGGGTATCAGCCCCAGCATTTT
V: TRBV9; J: TRBJ2-3; D: TRBD2; size: many; CDR3: CASSNGLAGYTDTQYF; DNA: TGTGCCAGCAGCAACGGACTAGCGGGATACACAGATACGCAGTATTTT
V: TRBV9; J: TRBJ2-7; D: NA; size: many; CDR3: CASSAEVAEYEQYF; DNA: TGTGCCAGCAGCGCGGAGGTAGCGGAATACGAGCAGTACTTC
V: TRBV9; J: TRBJ2-1; D: NA; size: few; CDR3: CASSVRGDNEQFF; DNA: TGTGCCAGCAGCGTAAGAGGGGACAATGAGCAGTTCTTC
V: TRBV9; J: TRBJ2-5; D: TRBD2; size: few; CDR3: CASSVVGLEGETQYF; DNA: TGTGCCAGCAGCGTAGTGGGACTAGAGGGAGAGACCCAGTACTTC
V: TRBV9; J: TRBJ1-4; D: NA; size: many; CDR3: CASNLGGGSTNEKLFF; DNA: TGTGCCAGCAACCTAGGGGGGGGATCAACTAATGAAAAACTGTTTTTT
V: TRBV9; J: TRBJ2-3; D: NA; size: NA; CDR3: CASSGGRITDTQYF; DNA: TGTGCCAGCAGCGGGGGGAGGATCACAGATACGCAGTATTTT
V: TRBV9; J: TRBJ1-4; D: NA; size: medium-sized; CDR3: CASSGQSGTHATNEKLFF; DNA: TGTGCCAGCAGCGGCCAAAGTGGGACACACGCCACTAATGAAAAACTGTTTTTT
V: TRBV9; J: TRBJ2-3; D: TRBD2; size: many; CDR3: CASSVATSTSFTDTQYF; DNA: TGTGCCAGCAGCGTAGCTACATCGACTAGCTTTACAGATACGCAGTATTTT
V: TRBV9; J: TRBJ2-3; D: NA; size: NA; CDR3: CASSAPKETGRPDTQYF; DNA: TGTGCCAGCAGCGCCCCAAAAGAGACCGGGCGCCCAGATACGCAGTATTTT
V: TRBV20-1; J: TRBJ1-6; D: TRBD1; size: many; CDR3: CSAPATGQGSYNSPLHF; DNA: TGCAGTGCGCCTGCGACGGGACAGGGCTCCTATAATTCACCCCTCCACTTT